A single sample gave rise to the 12 T cell receptor beta chains below, sequenced in a study of T cell responses to AZD1222 COVID-19 vaccine. TCRdb's table, derived via immunoSEQ multiplex PCR, lists solely in-frame clones and lacks some. The table has tens of thousands of clones, around nine tenths seen once. The specimen comprised peripheral blood, sampled 28 days after the second AZD1222 dose. The source is an adult who received the AZD1222 COVID-19 vaccine.

This clone was counted a single time. The chain joins TRBV7-2 to TRBJ2-3; TRBD2 matches at 15 bases. Germline CDR1 is SGHTA and CDR2 is FQGNSA. The V segment lost 4 bases and the J segment 8 bases; nucleotides outside the gene matches: 7. The CDR3 spans 16 residues. The CDR3 nucleotides are TGTGCCAGCAGCTCCGGACTAGCGGGGGGGAGAGGTACGCAGTATTTT. Its translation: CASSSGLAGGRGTQYF.

This clone was found once. This chain connects TRBV6-1 to TRBJ2-7; D is undetermined. The CDR3 has 14 residues. With 1 base removed from V and 6 bases from J, the gap between germline ends came to 13 bases. The germline CDR1 and CDR2 sequences are MNHNS and SASEGT. The DNA of the CDR3 is TGTGCCAGCAGTGAAGGTCCGGCCCGCAGCGAGCAGTACTTC. Protein product: CASSEGPARSEQYF.

The rearrangement links TRBV7-3 to TRBJ2-3; a weak D match, TRBD2 (6 bases). CDR1 is SGHTA, CDR2 FQGTGA, per germline. V gave up 3 bases and J gave up 5 bases, with 18 bases separating them. This CDR3 has 16 residues. The CDR3 DNA follows: TGTGCCAGCAGCTTCCAGTCGGGAGTGGGGGGAGATACGCAGTATTTT. It translates to CASSFQSGVGGDTQYF. Filled out from reference TRBV7-3 and TRBJ2-3, the complete variable domain reads GAGVSQTPSNKVTEKGKYVELRCDPISGHTALYWYRQSLGQGPEFLIYFQGTGAADDSGLPNDRFFAVRPEGSVSTLKIQRTERGDSAVYLCASSFQSGVGGDTQYFGPGTRLTVL.

The chain uses TRBV11-3 and TRBJ1-1; D unresolved. Per germline, CDR1 SGHNT and CDR2 YENEEA. Trimming shortened V by 4 bases and J by 0 bases, and 3 bases separated the two germline ends. CDR3 length equals 12 residues. CDR3 loop: CASSSMNTEAFF. In DNA form, the CDR3 reads TGTGCCAGCAGCTCAATGAACACTGAAGCTTTCTTT.

V gene TRBV28 combines with J gene TRBJ2-7, with 7 bases identical to TRBD1. Germline CDR1 reads MDHEN; CDR2 reads SYDVKM. J lost 7 bases, V lost 6 bases, and 3 bases had no gene match. This CDR3 is 11 amino acids long. The CDR3 region has the DNA TGTGCCAGCAGACAGGGACAGGAGCAGTACTTC. Its translation: CASRQGQEQYF.

The V and J genes are TRBV28 and TRBJ1-1, with D tentatively TRBD1 (5 bases). Germline CDR1 reads MDHEN; CDR2 reads SYDVKM. The CDR3 covers 18 residues. V lost 6 bases and J 5 bases, leaving 28 bases between the germline ends. CDR3 residues: CASSLDPAWGSLGTEAFF. CDR3 coding DNA: TGTGCCAGCAGCCTCGACCCAGCATGGGGGTCCTTGGGGACTGAAGCTTTCTTT.

The chain has TRBV2 and TRBJ1-2; TRBD1 is a possible D gene (6 bases). CDR1 is SNHLY, CDR2 FYNNEI, per germline. The CDR3 spans 16 residues. V dropped 8 bases and J dropped 2 bases, with 21 bases sitting between them. This chain's CDR3 is CASDGLGSGTNYGYTF. CDR3 coding DNA: TGTGCCAGCGACGGACTGGGTTCAGGGACAAACTATGGCTACACCTTC.

The chain couples TRBV20-1 to TRBJ1-5; a possible D gene is TRBD1 (6 bases). The CDR3 extends over 13 amino acids. Trimming removed 3 bases at V and 7 bases at J, with 13 bases between. Germline-derived CDR1 and CDR2 are DFQATT and SNEGSKA (reference sequence). The chain's CDR3 is CSASPGAGQPQHF. Written as DNA, the CDR3 is TGCAGTGCTAGTCCAGGGGCAGGGCAGCCCCAGCATTTT.

The rearrangement joins TRBV5-1 to TRBJ2-2, with a tentative D call TRBD2 (6 bases). V lost 3 bases and J lost 6, with 6 bases in between. The CDR3 length is 12 residues. Looked up from germline, CDR1 is SGHRS and CDR2 is YFSETQ. The CDR3 DNA reads as TGCGCCAGCAGCTCGGGAGCCGGGGAGCTGTTTTTT. Translating gives CASSSGAGELFF.

V usage is TRBV3-1 (or the pseudogene TRBV3-2) and J usage is TRBJ1-2; no definite D call. CDR1 and CDR2 (germline): LGHDT, YNNKEL (reference sequence). The V end lost 4 bases, the J end lost 7 bases, and 16 bases lay between the germline ends. The CDR3 has 14 residues. DNA of the CDR3: TGTGCCAGCAGCCCACCCCCGGGAAGTAGTGGCTACACCTTC. Residues: CASSPPPGSSGYTF.

The chain joins TRBV10-2 to TRBJ2-7; D ambiguous. The CDR3 spans 13 residues. Trimming left V 2 bases short and J 4 bases short, with 9 bases between. In germline, CDR1 is WSHSY, CDR2 SAAADI. The DNA of the CDR3 is TGCGCCAGCAGTGAGACGGAATATTACGAGCAGTACTTC. Residues: CASSETEYYEQYF.

The rearrangement links TRBV9 to TRBJ2-3, with 11 nucleotides matching TRBD2. With 3 bases clipped from V and 6 bases from J, the junction kept 3 bases outside the gene matches. The CDR3 runs to 14 residues. Looked up from germline, CDR1 is SGDLS and CDR2 is YYNGEE. The CDR3 spells CASSASGGRDTQYF. The CDR3 DNA sequence: TGTGCCAGCAGCGCTAGCGGGGGGCGGGATACGCAGTATTTT.